This T cell receptor (beta chain) stems from a study of T cells in Graves' hyperthyroidism and ophthalmopathy. CDR3 length equals 17 residues. V was trimmed by 6 bases and J by 1 base, leaving 21 bases between them. Germline CDR1 MNHNS, CDR2 SASEGT. Authors of the study amplified TCR beta CDR3 regions from RNA transcripts. RT-PCR in the first round (using the HTBI primer set) targeted the TCR CDR3. From the multiplex PCR reads, TCRdb called clonotypes with MiXCR, one entry per CDR3 protein. The repertoire includes around 500,000 distinct CDR3 sequences, 15% to 20% of them detected once, and 25% to 30% sits in the top ten. In this sample, this clonotype turned up many times. Its antigen is not identified. Findings and caveats of the study: By a 13 V-J model, ophthalmopathy was set apart from stable hyperthyroidism.

It was uncontrolled infection, other autoimmune disease, pregnancy or lactation that excluded patients. Thyroid ultrasound and orbital computed tomography, with clinical symptoms and serum thyroxine and TRAb, informed diagnoses. V gene TRBV6-1 combines with J gene TRBJ1-1; perhaps TRBD1 as D (6 bases). The receptor's source is a woman aged 30 to 39 with Graves' ophthalmopathy. The sample consisted of blood. For the CDR3, the DNA is TGTGCCAGCAGGGATCGATCAACAGGGCAAGGGAACACTGAAGCTTTCTTT. Translating it yields CASRDRSTGQGNTEAFF.